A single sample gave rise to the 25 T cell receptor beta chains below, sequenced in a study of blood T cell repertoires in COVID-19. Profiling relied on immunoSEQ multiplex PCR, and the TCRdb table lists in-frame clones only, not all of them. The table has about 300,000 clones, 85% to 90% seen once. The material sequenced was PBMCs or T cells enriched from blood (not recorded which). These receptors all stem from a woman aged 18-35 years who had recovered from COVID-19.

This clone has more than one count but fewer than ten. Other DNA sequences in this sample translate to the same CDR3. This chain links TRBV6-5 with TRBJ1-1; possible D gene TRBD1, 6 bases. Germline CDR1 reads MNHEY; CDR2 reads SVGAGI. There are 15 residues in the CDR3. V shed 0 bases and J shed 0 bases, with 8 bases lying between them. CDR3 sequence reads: CASSYSGAMNTEAFF. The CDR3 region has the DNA TGTGCCAGCAGTTACTCGGGGGCGATGAACACTGAAGCTTTCTTT.

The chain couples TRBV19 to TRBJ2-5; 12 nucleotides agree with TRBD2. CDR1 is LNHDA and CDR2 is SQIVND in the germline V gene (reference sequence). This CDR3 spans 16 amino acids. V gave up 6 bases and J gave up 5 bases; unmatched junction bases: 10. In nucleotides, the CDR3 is TGTGCCAGTAGCCTGACTAGCGGGAGTCGTGGGGAGACCCAGTACTTC. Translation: CASSLTSGSRGETQYF.

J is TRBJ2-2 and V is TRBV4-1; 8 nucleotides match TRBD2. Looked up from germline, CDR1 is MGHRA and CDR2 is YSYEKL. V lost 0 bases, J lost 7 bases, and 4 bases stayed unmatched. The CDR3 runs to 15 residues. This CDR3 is CASSQEAGEVGELFF. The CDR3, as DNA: TGCGCCAGCAGCCAAGAAGCGGGAGAGGTCGGGGAGCTGTTTTTT.

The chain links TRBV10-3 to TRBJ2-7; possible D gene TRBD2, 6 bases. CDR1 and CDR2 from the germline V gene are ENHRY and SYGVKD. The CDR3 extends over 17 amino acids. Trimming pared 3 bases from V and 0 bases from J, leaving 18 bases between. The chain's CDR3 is CAISDRVWGVLSYEQYF. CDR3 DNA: TGTGCCATCAGTGACAGGGTGTGGGGGGTCCTCTCCTACGAGCAGTACTTC.

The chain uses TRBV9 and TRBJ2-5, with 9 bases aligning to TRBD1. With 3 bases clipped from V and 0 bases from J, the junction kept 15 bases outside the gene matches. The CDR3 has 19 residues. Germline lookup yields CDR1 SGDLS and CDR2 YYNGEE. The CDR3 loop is CASSASRDRATRYQETQYF. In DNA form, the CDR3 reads TGTGCCAGCAGCGCCTCCCGGGACAGGGCCACCCGTTACCAAGAGACCCAGTACTTC.

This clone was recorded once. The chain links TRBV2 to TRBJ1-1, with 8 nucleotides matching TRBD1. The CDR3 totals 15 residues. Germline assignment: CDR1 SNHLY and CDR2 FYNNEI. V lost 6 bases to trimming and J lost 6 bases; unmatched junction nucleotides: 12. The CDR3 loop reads CASSRRTGGNSEAFF. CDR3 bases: TGTGCCAGCAGCCGACGCACAGGGGGTAACTCTGAAGCTTTCTTT.

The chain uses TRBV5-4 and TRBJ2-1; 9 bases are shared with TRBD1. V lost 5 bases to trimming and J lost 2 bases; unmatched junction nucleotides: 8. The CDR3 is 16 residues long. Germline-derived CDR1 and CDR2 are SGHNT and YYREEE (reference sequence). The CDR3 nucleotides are TGTGCCAGCAGACGAACAGGGGGCCGTACCTACAATGAGCAGTTCTTC. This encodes CASRRTGGRTYNEQFF.

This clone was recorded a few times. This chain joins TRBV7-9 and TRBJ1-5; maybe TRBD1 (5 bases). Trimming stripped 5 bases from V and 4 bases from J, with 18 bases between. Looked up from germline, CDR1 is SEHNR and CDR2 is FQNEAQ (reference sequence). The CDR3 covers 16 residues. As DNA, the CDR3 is TGTGCCAGCAGCCTATCGGGGGGGTTATGGAATCAGCCCCAGCATTTT. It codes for CASSLSGGLWNQPQHF.

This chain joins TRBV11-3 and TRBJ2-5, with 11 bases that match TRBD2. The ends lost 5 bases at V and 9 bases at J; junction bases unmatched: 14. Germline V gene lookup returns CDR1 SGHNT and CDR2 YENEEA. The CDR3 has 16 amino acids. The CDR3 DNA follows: TGTGCCAGCAGCCAAGGAGAAGGGCTAGCGGGAGGTGCCCAGTACTTC. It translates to CASSQGEGLAGGAQYF.

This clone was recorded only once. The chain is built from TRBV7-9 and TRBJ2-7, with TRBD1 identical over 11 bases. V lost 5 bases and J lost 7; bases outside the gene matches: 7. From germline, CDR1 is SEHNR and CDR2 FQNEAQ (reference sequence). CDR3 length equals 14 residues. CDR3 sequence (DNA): TGTGCCAGCAGCCACGGACAGGGGGCAGGTGAGCAGTACTTC. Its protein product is CASSHGQGAGEQYF.

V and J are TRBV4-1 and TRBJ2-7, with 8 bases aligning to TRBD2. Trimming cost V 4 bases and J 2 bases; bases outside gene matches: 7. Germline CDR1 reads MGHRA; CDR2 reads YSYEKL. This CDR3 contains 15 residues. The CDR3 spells CASSLRELAAYEQYF. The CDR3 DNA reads TGCGCCAGCAGCCTTCGGGAACTAGCGGCCTACGAGCAGTACTTC.

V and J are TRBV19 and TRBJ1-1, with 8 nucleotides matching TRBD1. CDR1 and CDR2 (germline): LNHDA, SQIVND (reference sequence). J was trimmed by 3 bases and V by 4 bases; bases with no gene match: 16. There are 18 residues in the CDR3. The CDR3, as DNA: TGTGCCAGTAGTACCCGGACAGGGAGGGGTGTTGTGTACACTGAAGCTTTCTTT. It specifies CASSTRTGRGVVYTEAFF. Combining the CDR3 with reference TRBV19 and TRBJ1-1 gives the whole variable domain DGGITQSPKYLFRKEGQNVTLSCEQNLNHDAMYWYRQDPGQGLRLIYYSQIVNDFQKGDIAEGYSVSREKKESFPLTVTSAQKNPTAFYLCASSTRTGRGVVYTEAFFGQGTRLTVV.

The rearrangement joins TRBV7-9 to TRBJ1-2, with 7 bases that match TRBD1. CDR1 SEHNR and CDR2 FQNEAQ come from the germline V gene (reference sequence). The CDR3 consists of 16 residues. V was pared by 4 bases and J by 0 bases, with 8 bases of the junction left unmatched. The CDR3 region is CASSSGTEEANYGYTF. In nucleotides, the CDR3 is TGTGCCAGCAGCTCCGGGACAGAGGAAGCTAACTATGGCTACACCTTC.

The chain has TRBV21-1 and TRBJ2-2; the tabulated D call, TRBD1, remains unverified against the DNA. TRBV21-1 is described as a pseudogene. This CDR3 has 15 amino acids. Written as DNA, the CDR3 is TGTGCCAGCAGCAAACCTGACAGGGGGCCCGGGGAGCTGTTTTTT. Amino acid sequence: CASSKPDRGPGELFF.

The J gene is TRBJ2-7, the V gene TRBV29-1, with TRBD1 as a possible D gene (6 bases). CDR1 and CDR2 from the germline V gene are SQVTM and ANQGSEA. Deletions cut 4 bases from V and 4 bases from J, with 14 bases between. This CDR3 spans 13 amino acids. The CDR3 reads CSVVWDTPYEQYF. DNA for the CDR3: TGCAGCGTTGTATGGGACACTCCTTACGAGCAGTACTTC.

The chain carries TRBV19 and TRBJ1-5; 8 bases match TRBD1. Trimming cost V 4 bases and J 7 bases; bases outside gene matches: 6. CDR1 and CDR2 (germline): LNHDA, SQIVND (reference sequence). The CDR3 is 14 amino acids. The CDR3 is CASSNQGARQPQHF. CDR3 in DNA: TGTGCCAGTAGTAACCAGGGGGCCCGACAGCCCCAGCATTTT.

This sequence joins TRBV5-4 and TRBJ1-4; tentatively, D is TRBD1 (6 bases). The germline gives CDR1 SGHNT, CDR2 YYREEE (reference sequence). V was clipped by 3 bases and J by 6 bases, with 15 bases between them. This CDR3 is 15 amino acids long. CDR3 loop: CASSSRGGADEKLFF. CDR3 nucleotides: TGTGCCAGCAGCTCCCGGGGGGGGGCGGATGAAAAACTGTTTTTT.

The CDR3 spells CASSQGRTGYTF. In DNA form, the CDR3 reads TGTGCCAGCAGCCAGGGGCGGACGGGCTACACCTTC. The chain is built from TRBV7-6 and TRBJ1-2, with D maybe TRBD1 (6 bases). The CDR3 length is 12 residues. V lost 5 bases, J lost 8 bases, and 12 bases lay in between. Germline V gene data show CDR1 as SGHVS and CDR2 as FNYEAQ.

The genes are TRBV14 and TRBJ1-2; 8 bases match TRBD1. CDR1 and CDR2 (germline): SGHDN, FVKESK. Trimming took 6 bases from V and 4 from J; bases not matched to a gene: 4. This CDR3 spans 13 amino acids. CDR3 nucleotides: TGTGCCAGCAGTCGGACAGGGACCTATGGCTACACCTTC. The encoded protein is CASSRTGTYGYTF.

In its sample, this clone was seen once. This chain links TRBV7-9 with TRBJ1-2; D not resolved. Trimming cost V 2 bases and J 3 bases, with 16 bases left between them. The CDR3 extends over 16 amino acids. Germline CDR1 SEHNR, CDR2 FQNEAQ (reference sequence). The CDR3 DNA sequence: TGTGCCAGCAGCTTACCTCAGGACGGGGTTTACTATGGCTACACCTTC. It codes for CASSLPQDGVYYGYTF.

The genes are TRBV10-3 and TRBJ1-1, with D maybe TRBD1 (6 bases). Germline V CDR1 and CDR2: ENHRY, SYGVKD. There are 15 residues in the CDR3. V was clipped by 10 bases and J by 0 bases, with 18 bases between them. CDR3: CATVRKQGLNTEAFF. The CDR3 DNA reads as TGTGCCACGGTGCGAAAACAGGGCCTGAACACTGAAGCTTTCTTT.

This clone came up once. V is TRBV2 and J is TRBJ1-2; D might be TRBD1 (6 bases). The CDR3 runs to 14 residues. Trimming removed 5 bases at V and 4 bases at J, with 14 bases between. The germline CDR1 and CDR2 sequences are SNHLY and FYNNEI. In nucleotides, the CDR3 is TGTGCCAGCAGTATTATTTCGGACAGCTATGGCTACACCTTC. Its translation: CASSIISDSYGYTF.

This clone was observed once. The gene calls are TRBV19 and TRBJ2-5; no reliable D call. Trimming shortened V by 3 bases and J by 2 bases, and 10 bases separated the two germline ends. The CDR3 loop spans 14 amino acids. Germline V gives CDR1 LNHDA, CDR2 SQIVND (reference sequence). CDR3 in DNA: TGTGCCAGTAGTATTGGAGAGCCACAAGAGACCCAGTACTTC. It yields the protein CASSIGEPQETQYF.

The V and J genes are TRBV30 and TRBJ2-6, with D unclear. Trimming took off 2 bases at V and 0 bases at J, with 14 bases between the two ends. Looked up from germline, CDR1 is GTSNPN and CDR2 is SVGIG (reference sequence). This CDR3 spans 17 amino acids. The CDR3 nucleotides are TGTGCCTGGAGTCGCGTCAACCACCTCTCTGGGGCCAACGTCCTGACTTTC. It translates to CAWSRVNHLSGANVLTF.

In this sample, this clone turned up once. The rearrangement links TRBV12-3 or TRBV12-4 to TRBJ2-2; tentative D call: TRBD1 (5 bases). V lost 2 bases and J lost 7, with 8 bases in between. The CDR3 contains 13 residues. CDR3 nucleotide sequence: TGTGCCAGCAGTTTAAGGGGTGACGGGGAGCTGTTTTTT. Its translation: CASSLRGDGELFF.